A selection of T cell receptor beta chains follows, all from one sample in a study of blood T cell repertoires in COVID-19. Sequencing used immunoSEQ multiplex PCR; TCRdb keeps in-frame clones, though not all of them. The data show 100,000 or so clones, with about 86% seen just once and 5% held by the top ten. Material for sequencing was peripheral blood. The receptors shown here come from a human donor in a cohort sampled during active COVID-19. CDR3s include the opening cysteine and the closing phenylalanine or tryptophan. The D gene is left open where the match is weak. The size entry is marked missing in some rows and otherwise reads once, few, many or a size class.

v_call,d_call,j_call,clone_size,cdr3_nt,cdr3_aa
TRBV5-1,-,TRBJ2-3,once,TGCGCCAGCAGCTTGGGCAGGGTTAACACAGATACGCAGTATTTT,CASSLGRVNTDTQYF
TRBV6-5,TRBD1,TRBJ2-5,-,TGTGCCAGCAGTATACAGGGGATCGAGACCCAGTACTTC,CASSIQGIETQYF
TRBV5-1,TRBD1,TRBJ2-5,few,TGCGCCAGTACTCGAGGGACAGGGGGCGGAGAGACCCAGTACTTC,CASTRGTGGGETQYF
TRBV6-5,TRBD1,TRBJ1-1,-,TGTGCCAGCACCCAGGGGGTGAACACTGAAGCTTTCTTT,CASTQGVNTEAFF
TRBV9,TRBD1,TRBJ2-7,-,TGTGCCAGCAGCGTGGGGACAGGGAACTACGAGCAGTACTTC,CASSVGTGNYEQYF
TRBV7-8,TRBD2,TRBJ2-2,few,TGTGCCAGCAGCTTATCAGGACTAGCGGGAGTCCCCGGGGAGCTGTTTTTT,CASSLSGLAGVPGELFF
TRBV6-6,-,TRBJ1-1,-,TGTGCCAGCAGTTACTCGTTACTCCGGAGGTGGGCTTTCTTT,CASSYSLLRRWAFF
TRBV7-9,-,TRBJ1-3,-,TGTGCCAGCAGCTTAAGTACAGGGGGAAACACCATATATTTT,CASSLSTGGNTIYF
TRBV7-6,TRBD2,TRBJ2-3,-,TGTGCCAGCAGCTTAGTCCCGCCTGCTAGCGGGAACACAGATACGCAGTATTTT,CASSLVPPASGNTDTQYF
TRBV3-1/TRBV3-2,TRBD1,TRBJ2-7,-,TGTGCCAGCAGCCAACCCCGGGACAGGGGCTACGAGCAGTACTTC,CASSQPRDRGYEQYF
TRBV2,TRBD1,TRBJ2-3,-,TGTGCCAGCAGCGGGGACAGGGGGTTCACAGATACGCAGTATTTT,CASSGDRGFTDTQYF
TRBV6-2/TRBV6-3,-,TRBJ1-1,-,TGTGCCAGCAGTTTCCGCGACAGCTTGAACACTGAAGCTTTCTTT,CASSFRDSLNTEAFF
TRBV6-4,-,TRBJ2-2,few,TGTGCCAGCAGTTTCGGGGGGCATGACACCGGGGAGCTGTTTTTT,CASSFGGHDTGELFF
TRBV7-6,-,TRBJ1-3,-,TGTGCCAGCAGCTTAGCGAGGGCCTCCTCTGGAAACACCATATATTTT,CASSLARASSGNTIYF
TRBV21-1,-,TRBJ1-5,-,TGTGCCAGCAGCGCAAAGGGGAATCAGCCCCAGCATTTT,CASSAKGNQPQHF
TRBV18,TRBD2,TRBJ2-1,-,TGTGCCAGCTCACCTTTAGGGACTAGCGCCTACCAGTTCTTC,CASSPLGTSAYQFF
TRBV30,TRBD1,TRBJ1-2,-,TGTGCCTGGAGTTCTACGGGGACAGGGGGCTATGGCTACACCTTC,CAWSSTGTGGYGYTF
TRBV5-1,TRBD1,TRBJ2-1,-,TGCGCCAGCAGCTTGAGTCCCGGGACAGGGGACAATGAGCAGTTCTTC,CASSLSPGTGDNEQFF
TRBV27,-,TRBJ1-6,-,TGTGCCAGCAGTTTCGATAGGGGGAGTTCACCCCTCCACTTT,CASSFDRGSSPLHF
TRBV4-3,TRBD1,TRBJ2-1,-,TGCGCCAGCAGCCAAGCGGGACAGAGCTCCTACAATGAGCAGTTCTTC,CASSQAGQSSYNEQFF
TRBV28,-,TRBJ1-2,-,TGTGCCAGCAGTTCATCGGGGGGGGAGCTAAAGGGCTACACCTTC,CASSSSGGELKGYTF
TRBV19,-,TRBJ1-5,-,TGTGCCAGCCGGGACTCCCGAGGAGTTCAGCCCCAGCATTTT,CASRDSRGVQPQHF
TRBV7-2,-,TRBJ2-7,once,TGTGCCAGCACCCCCCGGGGGGCCGAGCAGTACTTC,CASTPRGAEQYF
TRBV7-2,TRBD1,TRBJ2-7,-,TGTGCCAGCAGCTATAACAGGGGGCCTCTCTACGAGCAGTACTTC,CASSYNRGPLYEQYF
TRBV7-2,-,TRBJ2-1,once,TGTGCCAGCAGCTTAGAGGAGGGGGCATATGAGCAGTTCTTC,CASSLEEGAYEQFF
TRBV5-1,TRBD2,TRBJ2-2,-,TGCGCCAGCAGCTTTAGTGGTAGCGGGAGGTACACCGGGGAGCTGTTTTTT,CASSFSGSGRYTGELFF
TRBV10-3,TRBD2,TRBJ2-1,-,TGTGCCATCAGTGAGTCGGTCGAGCGGGGCATTCTCAATGAGCAGTTCTTC,CAISESVERGILNEQFF
TRBV9,TRBD2,TRBJ2-2,-,TGTGCCAGCAGCGTAGTGATAGCGGGAGGGCCGTCCGGGGAGCTGTTTTTT,CASSVVIAGGPSGELFF
TRBV19,TRBD1,TRBJ1-5,-,TGTGCCAGTAGTACCCGGACAGGGGGAAATCAGCCCCAGCATTTT,CASSTRTGGNQPQHF